One sample yielded the 32 T cell receptor beta chains listed below, sequenced in a study of T-cell memory formation after mild COVID-19. TCRdb re-analysed the 5' RACE reads in MiXCR, keeping a single row per CDR3 protein. The top ten clones hold roughly 22% of a sample with roughly 240,000 distinct CDR3 sequences, about 17% of them seen once. Sequenced sample: PBMCs or a T cell subset sorted from them (not recorded which). The source of these receptors is a man between 18 and 29 years old who had mild COVID-19 (a few samples of this study predate the infection). Cell type and time point are not known.

This chain joins TRBV4-1 and TRBJ2-2; perhaps TRBD2 as D (6 bases). The CDR3 sequence is 15 residues long. V shed 3 bases and J shed 7 bases, with 15 bases lying between them. Per germline, CDR1 MGHRA and CDR2 YSYEKL. The CDR3 is CASSQGLSTIGELFF. For the CDR3, the DNA is TGCGCCAGCAGCCAGGGACTTTCAACAATCGGGGAGCTGTTTTTT.

V usage is TRBV29-1 and J usage is TRBJ1-1; a weak D match, TRBD1 (6 bases). This CDR3 has 12 residues. The V end was cut by 5 bases, the J end by 11 bases, with 18 bases between. CDR1 SQVTM and CDR2 ANQGSEA come from the germline V gene. In DNA, the CDR3 is TGCAGCGTTAATGTACAGGGCCGACGGGCTTTCTTT. Residues: CSVNVQGRRAFF.

The gene calls are TRBV9 and TRBJ2-2; tentative D call: TRBD1 (6 bases). The V and J ends lost 0 bases and 7 bases respectively, with 16 bases between them. In germline, CDR1 is SGDLS, CDR2 YYNGEE. This CDR3 is 16 amino acids long. The DNA of the CDR3 is TGTGCCAGCAGCGTAGCCCCGGGACAATCCAACGGGGAGCTGTTTTTT. It encodes CASSVAPGQSNGELFF.

This clonotype occurred a few times. V and J are TRBV9 and TRBJ1-2; D call uncertain. V lost 3 bases, J lost 0 bases, and 15 bases lay in between. Germline lookup yields CDR1 SGDLS and CDR2 YYNGEE. There are 16 residues in the CDR3. The CDR3 region is CASSADEDQANYGYTF. In DNA form, the CDR3 reads TGTGCCAGCAGCGCTGACGAGGACCAGGCTAACTATGGCTACACCTTC. Full variable domain (outside the CDR3, taken from reference TRBV9 and TRBJ1-2): DSGVTQTPKHLITATGQRVTLRCSPRSGDLSVYWYQQSLDQGLQFLIQYYNGEERAKGNILERFSAQQFPDLHSELNLSSLELGDSALYFCASSADEDQANYGYTFGSGTRLTVV.

CDR3 amino acids: CSGEQGSTEAFF. The CDR3 nucleotides are TGCAGCGGGGAGCAGGGTAGCACTGAAGCTTTCTTT. This rearrangement joins TRBV29-1 to TRBJ1-1; possibly TRBD1 for D (5 bases). This CDR3 region has 12 residues. Looked up from germline, CDR1 is SQVTM and CDR2 is ANQGSEA. V gave up 7 bases and J gave up 4 bases, with 13 bases separating them.

The chain joins TRBV7-9 to TRBJ2-5; D perhaps matches TRBD2 (6 bases). V lost 1 base, J lost 0 bases, and 9 bases lay in between. Germline V CDR1 and CDR2: SEHNR, FQNEAQ (reference sequence). The CDR3 contains 15 residues. The CDR3 coding sequence is TGTGCCAGCAGCTTAGGTGGAGGGTACCAAGAGACCCAGTACTTC. This gives the protein CASSLGGGYQETQYF.

The sample holds many counts of this clonotype. The gene calls are TRBV7-3 and TRBJ2-3; D unclear. The CDR3 loop spans 13 amino acids. The V gene's germline CDR1 is SGHTA and CDR2 FQGTGA. The V and J ends lost 5 bases and 2 bases respectively, with 8 bases between them. The CDR3 loop is CASSPHNTDTQYF. The CDR3 DNA is TGTGCCAGCAGCCCCCACAACACAGATACGCAGTATTTT.

The chain combines TRBV6-6 with TRBJ1-5, with D unresolved. The CDR3 runs 15 residues. V lost 0 bases to trimming and J lost 1 base, with 7 bases between them. Germline lookup yields CDR1 MNHNY and CDR2 SVGAGI (reference sequence). This CDR3 reads CASSYSTGSNQPQHF. For the CDR3, the DNA is TGTGCCAGCAGTTACTCAACGGGGAGCAATCAGCCCCAGCATTTT.

The rearrangement uses TRBV24-1 and TRBJ2-5; 8 nucleotides match TRBD2. V was clipped by 1 base and J by 3 bases; unmatched bases: 0. Germline loops: CDR1 KGHDR, CDR2 SFDVKD. The CDR3 extends over 14 amino acids. In DNA, the CDR3 is TGTGCCACCAGTGATTTAGCGGGGGAAGAGACCCAGTACTTC. Its translation is CATSDLAGEETQYF.

In this sample, this clonotype turned up a few times. The chain combines TRBV4-3 with TRBJ2-1; 8 bases map to TRBD2. With V trimmed by 3 bases and J by 0 bases, 7 bases remained unmatched. Germline CDR1 and CDR2: LGHNA and YSLEER. This CDR3 has 17 amino acids. The CDR3 DNA reads TGCGCCAGCAGCCAGGACACTAGCGGAAGCTCCTACAATGAGCAGTTCTTC. Translating it yields CASSQDTSGSSYNEQFF.

This clonotype was detected ten times or more. The V and J genes are TRBV20-1 and TRBJ2-5; D remains unclear. The V end lost 0 bases, the J end lost 5 bases, and 1 base lay between the germline ends. This CDR3 comprises 10 residues. Germline CDR1 and CDR2: DFQATT and SNEGSKA (reference sequence). For the CDR3, the DNA is TGCAGTGCTAGAGATGAGACCCAGTACTTC. It specifies CSARDETQYF.

This clonotype came up many times. The J gene is TRBJ1-2, the V gene TRBV27; 9 bases are shared with TRBD1. Trimming took 3 bases from V and 8 from J; bases not matched to a gene: 4. This CDR3 comprises 13 residues. Germline assignment: CDR1 MNHEY and CDR2 SMNVEV (reference sequence). The CDR3 region has the DNA TGTGCCAGCAGTTTGGACAGGGGTTCGGGCTACACCTTC. It encodes CASSLDRGSGYTF.

This clonotype was detected a few times. The chain couples TRBV19 to TRBJ1-6; D is unresolved. The CDR3 contains 18 residues. Trimming took off 1 base at V and 0 bases at J, with 13 bases between the two ends. From germline, CDR1 is LNHDA and CDR2 SQIVND (reference sequence). The CDR3 region is CASSIALRQSSYNSPLHF. The CDR3 coding sequence is TGTGCCAGTAGTATAGCCTTGCGACAATCCTCCTATAATTCACCCCTCCACTTT.

The CDR3 bases are TGTGCCAGCAGTGGGGAGGGGCCCCAGCATTTT. Translation gives CASSGEGPQHF. The rearrangement uses TRBV25-1 and TRBJ1-5; D gene unclear. The CDR3 is 11 residues long. V dropped 4 bases and J dropped 9 bases, with 7 bases sitting between them. The germline CDR1 and CDR2 sequences are MGHDK and SYGVNS. Full variable domain (missing parts from reference TRBV25-1 and TRBJ1-5): EADIYQTPRYLVIGTGKKITLECSQTMGHDKMYWYQQDPGMELHLIHYSYGVNSTEKGDLSSESTVSRIRTEHFPLTLESARPSHTSQYLCASSGEGPQHFGDGTRLSIL.

This clonotype was recorded many times. The chain links TRBV6-5 to TRBJ2-5, with TRBD1 as a possible D gene (7 bases). Trimming took off 6 bases at V and 3 bases at J, with 17 bases between the two ends. The CDR3 covers 15 residues. Per the germline V gene, CDR1 is MNHEY and CDR2 is SVGAGI. CDR3 in DNA: TGTGCCAGCAGCTGGACAGGAGGGTATGAAGAGACCCAGTACTTC. Protein product: CASSWTGGYEETQYF.

This clonotype was seen a handful of times. This chain uses TRBV27 with TRBJ2-1; D remains unclear. Deletions cut 8 bases from V and 5 bases from J, with 19 bases between. Germline CDR1 is MNHEY and CDR2 is SMNVEV (reference sequence). The CDR3 covers 15 residues. CDR3 sequence reads: CASSTAGRRHNEQFF. CDR3 DNA sequence: TGTGCCAGCTCGACTGCCGGACGTAGGCACAATGAGCAGTTCTTC.

This chain uses TRBV7-2 with TRBJ1-3, with 7 nucleotides matching TRBD1. The V and J ends lost 5 bases and 0 bases, in that order; junction bases with no gene match: 7. The length of the CDR3 is 16 residues. CDR1 is SGHTA and CDR2 is FQGNSA in the germline V gene. This chain's CDR3 is CASSPTGQSSGNTIYF. In nucleotides, the CDR3 is TGTGCCAGCAGCCCGACAGGGCAGAGCTCTGGAAACACCATATATTTT. The entire variable domain, with the rest obtained from reference TRBV7-2 and TRBJ1-3, is as follows: GAGVSQSPSNKVTEKGKDVELRCDPISGHTALYWYRQSLGQGLEFLIYFQGNSAPDKSGLPSDRFSAERTGGSVSTLTIQRTQQEDSAVYLCASSPTGQSSGNTIYFGEGSWLTVV.

This clonotype has just a few counts. DNA for the CDR3: TGTGCCAGCAGTTCCGGAGGGGTTTCCACCGGGGAGCTGTTTTTT. As protein: CASSSGGVSTGELFF. The J gene is TRBJ2-2, the V gene TRBV27; a possible D gene is TRBD2 (6 bases). The CDR3 length is 15 residues. Trimming took 4 bases from V and 4 from J, leaving 13 bases between them. The germline CDR1 and CDR2 sequences are MNHEY and SMNVEV (reference sequence).

The sample holds a few counts of this clonotype. The chain links TRBV7-3 to TRBJ2-5; a possible D gene is TRBD2 (5 bases). V lost 5 bases and J lost 9, with 16 bases in between. The length of the CDR3 is 13 residues. CDR1 and CDR2 from the germline V gene are SGHTA and FQGTGA. CDR3 protein: CASSLDSFSSQYF. CDR3 DNA sequence: TGTGCCAGCAGCCTGGACTCTTTCAGTTCCCAGTACTTC.

This chain joins TRBV4-1 and TRBJ1-1; D uncertain. Per germline, CDR1 MGHRA and CDR2 YSYEKL. V was shortened by 4 bases and J by 11 bases, with 17 bases between the two germline ends. CDR3 length: 13 residues. The DNA of the CDR3 is TGCGCCAGCAGCCCCACGGCGCAACGGGTGGCTTTCTTT. Its protein is CASSPTAQRVAFF.

The chain joins TRBV20-1 to TRBJ1-1, with 7 bases fitting TRBD1. J lost 3 bases, V lost 0 bases, and 7 bases had no gene match. The CDR3 covers 15 residues. Looked up from germline, CDR1 is DFQATT and CDR2 is SNEGSKA (reference sequence). The CDR3 sequence is CSARDQRQGYTEAFF. As DNA, the CDR3 is TGCAGTGCTAGAGATCAAAGACAGGGATACACTGAAGCTTTCTTT.

The table lists this clonotype with a few counts. The rearrangement links TRBV28 to TRBJ1-1; D is ambiguous. Trimming left V 3 bases short and J 8 bases short, with 10 bases between. Germline CDR1 MDHEN, CDR2 SYDVKM. CDR3 length equals 12 residues. The CDR3 loop is CASSFSPREAFF. Here the CDR3 DNA reads TGTGCCAGCAGTTTCTCCCCCAGGGAAGCTTTCTTT.

The genes are TRBV30 and TRBJ1-2; 7 nucleotides line up with TRBD1. CDR1 GTSNPN and CDR2 SVGIG come from the germline V gene (reference sequence). This CDR3 contains 12 residues. V lost 6 bases to trimming and J lost 6 bases; unmatched junction nucleotides: 7. This CDR3 is CACPTGRDGYTF. In DNA, the CDR3 is TGTGCCTGTCCGACAGGGAGGGATGGCTACACCTTC.

This clonotype was found many times. The chain couples TRBV5-1 to TRBJ2-3, with D tentatively TRBD1 (5 bases). Trimming cost V 2 bases and J 4 bases, with 11 bases left between them. The CDR3 has 14 amino acids. Germline V gene sequence: CDR1 SGHRS, CDR2 YFSETQ. The CDR3 DNA reads TGCGCCAGCAGCTTAGGGGCACCCCCAGATACGCAGTATTTT. It encodes CASSLGAPPDTQYF. The entire variable domain, with the rest obtained from reference TRBV5-1 and TRBJ2-3, is as follows: KAGVTQTPRYLIKTRGQQVTLSCSPISGHRSVSWYQQTPGQGLQFLFEYFSETQRNKGNFPGRFSGRQFSNSRSEMNVSTLELGDSALYLCASSLGAPPDTQYFGPGTRLTVL.

The V gene is TRBV5-6, the J gene TRBJ1-3, with 9 bases lining up with TRBD1. Per germline, CDR1 SGHDT and CDR2 YYEEEE. The length of the CDR3 is 18 residues. V was clipped by 3 bases and J by 4 bases; unmatched bases: 14. CDR3 protein: CASSSRPKQGARGNTIYF. In nucleotides, the CDR3 is TGTGCCAGCAGCTCCCGACCCAAACAGGGGGCGAGGGGAAACACCATATATTTT.

This clonotype has a handful of counts. This chain joins TRBV18 and TRBJ2-5; D remains unclear. The V and J ends lost 2 bases and 0 bases respectively, with 7 bases between them. The CDR3 sequence is 14 residues long. Germline CDR1 and CDR2: KGHSH and LQKENI. The CDR3 here is CASSPSVYQETQYF. CDR3 sequence (DNA): TGTGCCAGCTCACCAAGCGTGTACCAAGAGACCCAGTACTTC.

The V and J genes are TRBV10-3 and TRBJ2-2, with 14 bases fitting TRBD2. V gave up 6 bases and J gave up 0 bases; unmatched junction bases: 3. The CDR3 length is 17 residues. Looked up from germline, CDR1 is ENHRY and CDR2 is SYGVKD. The CDR3 DNA reads as TGTGCCATCAGCCAGACTAGCGGGGGGGCGAACACCGGGGAGCTGTTTTTT. Protein: CAISQTSGGANTGELFF.

Ten or more counts support this clonotype. This rearrangement joins TRBV29-1 to TRBJ1-2; possible D gene TRBD1, 6 bases. Germline V gives CDR1 SQVTM, CDR2 ANQGSEA. CDR3 length equals 13 residues. V was pared by 6 bases and J by 4 bases, with 15 bases between. CDR3 in amino acids: CSVPDSFSYGYTF. CDR3 sequence (DNA): TGCAGCGTCCCGGACAGTTTCTCCTATGGCTACACCTTC.

This clonotype was counted between two and nine times. The chain uses TRBV29-1 and TRBJ2-1, with D hard to call. The CDR3 loop spans 15 amino acids. The germline gives CDR1 SQVTM, CDR2 ANQGSEA. V was cut by 3 bases and J by 0 bases, with 12 bases left in between. CDR3 amino acids: CSVDPGVSSYNEQFF. The CDR3 DNA follows: TGCAGCGTTGACCCGGGCGTGAGCTCCTACAATGAGCAGTTCTTC.

A few counts support this clonotype. The J gene is TRBJ1-1, the V gene TRBV12-3 or TRBV12-4; no firm D call. The germline V and J ends were trimmed by 0 bases and 1 base, with 12 bases remaining between them. The CDR3 sequence is 16 residues long. CDR3 sequence (DNA): TGTGCCAGCAGTTTAGCTTCTTCGGGCGGGAACACTGAAGCTTTCTTT. It encodes CASSLASSGGNTEAFF.

This rearrangement joins TRBV28 to TRBJ2-6; D ambiguous. The germline V gene encodes CDR1 MDHEN and CDR2 SYDVKM. The CDR3 runs to 15 residues. V lost 6 bases, J lost 0 bases, and 9 bases lay in between. CDR3 nucleotides: TGTGCCAGCAGCCCCGAAGTCTCTGGGGCCAACGTCCTGACTTTC. Protein product: CASSPEVSGANVLTF.

This clonotype occurred many times. The chain combines TRBV7-2 with TRBJ2-5, with D perhaps matching TRBD1 (6 bases). V was shortened by 7 bases and J by 0 bases, with 12 bases between the two germline ends. The CDR3 loop spans 14 amino acids. CDR1 SGHTA and CDR2 FQGNSA come from the germline V gene. This CDR3 is CASNRQDNQETQYF. CDR3 DNA sequence: TGTGCCAGCAACCGACAGGATAACCAAGAGACCCAGTACTTC. Complete variable domain (other parts from reference TRBV7-2 and TRBJ2-5): GAGVSQSPSNKVTEKGKDVELRCDPISGHTALYWYRQSLGQGLEFLIYFQGNSAPDKSGLPSDRFSAERTGGSVSTLTIQRTQQEDSAVYLCASNRQDNQETQYFGPGTRLLVL.